The 24 T cell receptor beta chains reported below all come from one sample, sequenced in a study of T-cell memory formation after mild COVID-19. TCRdb itself ran the 5' RACE reads through MiXCR, one entry per CDR3 protein. Of approximately 150,000 distinct CDR3 sequences in the sample, about 6.1% were seen once. Sequencing was carried out using PBMCs or a T cell subset sorted from them (not recorded which). The receptors shown here come from an adult woman who had mild COVID-19 (a few samples of this study predate the infection). Cell type and time point are not known.

The gene calls are TRBV7-2 and TRBJ2-7; 8 nucleotides line up with TRBD1. The germline CDR1 and CDR2 sequences are SGHTA and FQGNSA. This CDR3 spans 18 amino acids. V lost 4 bases to trimming and J lost 0 bases; unmatched junction nucleotides: 14. The CDR3, as DNA: TGTGCCAGCAGCTCCTCCAGGGGGCGGGCCCTTGCCTCCTACGAGCAGTACTTC. As protein: CASSSSRGRALASYEQYF.

This clonotype was seen ten or more times. This chain joins TRBV7-2 and TRBJ2-2; possible D gene TRBD2, 5 bases. Deletions cut 4 bases from V and 1 base from J, with 13 bases between. Germline-derived CDR1 and CDR2 are SGHTA and FQGNSA. CDR3 length equals 16 residues. The CDR3 sequence: CASSSRALLNTGELFF. CDR3 DNA sequence: TGTGCCAGCAGCTCGAGGGCCCTATTGAACACCGGGGAGCTGTTTTTT. The full variable domain, with the rest looked up from reference TRBV7-2 and TRBJ2-2, is GAGVSQSPSNKVTEKGKDVELRCDPISGHTALYWYRQSLGQGLEFLIYFQGNSAPDKSGLPSDRFSAERTGGSVSTLTIQRTQQEDSAVYLCASSSRALLNTGELFFGEGSRLTVL.

This clonotype was counted a few times. This chain joins TRBV7-2 and TRBJ2-1, with 8 bases that match TRBD2. This CDR3 region has 16 residues. V shed 5 bases and J 7 bases; nucleotides not matched to a gene: 13. CDR1 and CDR2 (germline): SGHTA, FQGNSA. This CDR3 reads CASSHSSGSRWNEQFF. The CDR3 nucleotides read TGTGCCAGCAGCCATTCCAGCGGGAGCAGGTGGAATGAGCAGTTCTTC.

There are a few counts of this clonotype. This chain connects TRBV7-9 to TRBJ2-7; no clear D gene. CDR1 is SEHNR, CDR2 FQNEAQ, per germline (reference sequence). V lost 1 base and J 0 bases, leaving 10 bases between the germline ends. This CDR3 comprises 15 residues. The CDR3 spells CASSLGPASSYEQYF. CDR3 nucleotides: TGTGCCAGCAGCTTAGGCCCAGCGAGCTCCTACGAGCAGTACTTC.

The table lists this clonotype with a few counts. The chain recombines TRBV18 with TRBJ2-1, with D perhaps TRBD1 (6 bases). The V end lost 3 bases, the J end lost 0 bases, and 9 bases lay between the germline ends. The CDR3 is 15 amino acids. The germline CDR1 and CDR2 sequences are KGHSH and LQKENI. CDR3 in DNA: TGTGCCAGCTCACCGACAGGAAGCTCCTACAATGAGCAGTTCTTC. As protein: CASSPTGSSYNEQFF.

This clonotype appeared many times. The chain is built from TRBV18 and TRBJ1-1; maybe TRBD1 (5 bases). Germline V CDR1 and CDR2: KGHSH, LQKENI. The V end lost 3 bases, the J end lost 3 bases, and 14 bases lay between the germline ends. The CDR3 loop spans 15 amino acids. The chain's CDR3 is CASSPSRVGDTEAFF. Here the CDR3 DNA reads TGTGCCAGCTCACCCTCGCGGGTAGGGGACACTGAAGCTTTCTTT.

In its sample, this clonotype was seen a few times. The chain joins TRBV13 to TRBJ2-1, with 10 bases identical to TRBD2. This CDR3 contains 15 residues. Losses at the gene ends were 5 bases for V and 7 bases for J; bases not matched to a gene: 8. Germline values: CDR1 PRHDT, CDR2 FYEKMQ (reference sequence). CDR3 amino acids: CASSLKLLAGNEQFF. The CDR3 bases are TGTGCCAGCAGCCTAAAGCTACTAGCGGGGAATGAGCAGTTCTTC.

This clonotype was found many times. The J gene is TRBJ2-1, the V gene TRBV9, with 11 bases that match TRBD2. The CDR3 sequence is 15 residues long. Germline CDR1 reads SGDLS; CDR2 reads YYNGEE. J was trimmed by 4 bases and V by 8 bases; bases with no gene match: 8. The CDR3 loop is CASSPGTSGYNEQFF. The DNA for the CDR3 is TGTGCCAGTAGTCCCGGGACTAGCGGATACAATGAGCAGTTCTTC.

This clonotype showed up just a few times. The chain uses TRBV28 and TRBJ2-5; D is tentatively TRBD1 or TRBD2 (5 bases each). Germline loops: CDR1 MDHEN, CDR2 SYDVKM. The CDR3 loop spans 15 amino acids. Trimming took off 5 bases at V and 1 base at J, with 14 bases between the two ends. The CDR3 bases are TGTGCCAGCAGTGCAGGGAGAACGTTCCAAGAGACCCAGTACTTC. Its translation is CASSAGRTFQETQYF.

The sample holds many counts of this clonotype. This chain uses TRBV5-5 with TRBJ2-7, with 10 bases matching TRBD1. CDR3 length equals 14 residues. V gave up 4 bases and J gave up 3 bases; unmatched junction bases: 4. Germline assignment: CDR1 SGHKS and CDR2 YYEKEE (reference sequence). For the CDR3, the DNA is TGTGCCAGCAGCACGGGACAGGGGAACTACGAGCAGTACTTC. Its protein is CASSTGQGNYEQYF.

The chain has TRBV5-1 and TRBJ1-2; no clear D gene. In germline, CDR1 is SGHRS, CDR2 YFSETQ. Trimming removed 0 bases from V and 8 bases from J, with 14 bases in between. The CDR3 sequence is 14 residues long. The CDR3 DNA reads as TGCGCCAGCAGCTTGGGGGTTGAGGGAATCGGCTACACCTTC. Translation: CASSLGVEGIGYTF.

This clonotype was observed a handful of times. CDR3 protein: CASDKNTGELFF. The CDR3 coding sequence is TGTGCCAGCGATAAGAACACCGGGGAGCTGTTTTTT. This sequence joins TRBV9 and TRBJ2-2, with unresolved D. V was clipped by 7 bases and J by 1 base, with 5 bases between them. The CDR3 loop spans 12 amino acids. CDR1 SGDLS and CDR2 YYNGEE come from the germline V gene.

This chain links TRBV7-6 with TRBJ2-7; maybe TRBD2 (6 bases). This CDR3 comprises 13 residues. V gave up 1 base and J gave up 7 bases, with 11 bases separating them. The germline V gene encodes CDR1 SGHVS and CDR2 FNYEAQ. CDR3 in DNA: TGTGCCAGCAGCTTAGGGGAGGAGAGAGAGCAGTACTTC. Encoded protein: CASSLGEEREQYF.

This clonotype was seen many times. The rearrangement uses TRBV7-9 and TRBJ2-3; 14 nucleotides agree with TRBD2. Germline assignment: CDR1 SEHNR and CDR2 FQNEAQ (reference sequence). V shed 6 bases and J 2 bases; nucleotides not matched to a gene: 10. The CDR3 has 18 amino acids. The CDR3 sequence: CASRKPGTSGGFTDTQYF. CDR3 DNA sequence: TGTGCCAGCAGAAAACCCGGGACTAGCGGGGGATTCACAGATACGCAGTATTTT. Supplemented by reference TRBV7-9 and TRBJ2-3, the full variable domain reads DTGVSQNPRHKITKRGQNVTFRCDPISEHNRLYWYRQTLGQGPEFLTYFQNEAQLEKSRLLSDRFSAERPKGSFSTLEIQRTEQGDSAMYLCASRKPGTSGGFTDTQYFGPGTRLTVL.

A few counts support this clonotype. This rearrangement joins TRBV4-1 to TRBJ2-5; no definite D call. The CDR3 consists of 13 residues. V shed 1 base and J shed 5 bases, with 8 bases lying between them. The germline V gene has CDR1 MGHRA and CDR2 YSYEKL. The CDR3 region is CASSQVLLETQYF. The CDR3 DNA follows: TGCGCCAGCAGCCAAGTTCTCTTGGAGACCCAGTACTTC.

This clonotype was seen ten or more times. This sequence joins TRBV21-1 and TRBJ2-2; TRBD2, the D gene given by the table, was not confirmed from the DNA. TRBV21-1 is designated a pseudogene. The CDR3 extends over 17 amino acids. CDR3 region: CASSKVAGTSETGELFF. The CDR3 DNA follows: TGTGCCAGCAGCAAAGTAGCGGGGACTAGCGAAACCGGGGAGCTGTTTTTT.

This clonotype was found many times. The CDR3 loop reads CASSHGHRSSYNEQFF. CDR3 nucleotide sequence: TGTGCCAGCAGCCACGGTCACAGGAGCTCCTACAATGAGCAGTTCTTC. This chain connects TRBV4-2 to TRBJ2-1; TRBD1 might be the D (5 bases). This CDR3 region has 16 residues. V was trimmed by 3 bases and J by 0 bases, leaving 12 bases between them. Looked up from germline, CDR1 is LGHNA and CDR2 is YNFKEQ.

This clonotype was counted only a few times. The chain combines TRBV18 with TRBJ2-1; 10 bases align to TRBD1. The germline V gene has CDR1 KGHSH and CDR2 LQKENI. J gave up 6 bases and V 1 base, and 6 bases lay outside the gene matches. The length of the CDR3 is 16 residues. Here the CDR3 reads CASSPRGQGVFNEQFF. CDR3 nucleotides: TGTGCCAGCTCACCACGCGGACAGGGGGTGTTCAATGAGCAGTTCTTC.

This clonotype appeared many times. The genes are TRBV29-1 and TRBJ1-3, with a weak D call TRBD1 (6 bases). Germline assignment: CDR1 SQVTM and CDR2 ANQGSEA. Trimming shortened V by 6 bases and J by 0 bases, and 12 bases separated the two germline ends. This CDR3 region has 14 residues. The CDR3 DNA is TGCAGCGTCATTGACAGGCGCTCTGGAAACACCATATATTTT. This codes for CSVIDRRSGNTIYF.

This chain links TRBV4-1 with TRBJ2-5; possibly TRBD1 or TRBD2 for D (5 bases each). Trimming removed 3 bases from V and 3 bases from J, with 14 bases in between. There are 15 residues in the CDR3. Per the germline V gene, CDR1 is MGHRA and CDR2 is YSYEKL. The CDR3: CASSQRAGSEETQYF. CDR3 DNA sequence: TGCGCCAGCAGCCAGAGGGCAGGGTCAGAAGAGACCCAGTACTTC.

The table lists this clonotype with many counts. The rearrangement joins TRBV7-2 to TRBJ1-1; 11 positions match TRBD1. The CDR3 runs 15 residues. Trimming removed 3 bases from V and 5 bases from J; junction bases left unmatched: 5. Germline assignment: CDR1 SGHTA and CDR2 FQGNSA. The CDR3 protein is CASSFGQGARTEAFF. The DNA of the CDR3 is TGTGCCAGCAGCTTCGGACAGGGGGCGCGAACTGAAGCTTTCTTT.

For this clonotype: A much larger clone lies a single base off, so this may be a read error. V gene TRBV12-3 or TRBV12-4 combines with J gene TRBJ2-5; D may be TRBD1 (5 bases). The CDR3 runs 14 residues. V lost 7 bases and J lost 5, with 17 bases in between. The CDR3: CASTEPVAGETQYF. In DNA form, the CDR3 reads TGTGCCAGCACCGAACCCGTGGCAGGGGAGACCCAGTACTTC.

This clonotype turned up a few times. The chain uses TRBV7-2 and TRBJ2-1, with D tentatively TRBD1 or TRBD2 (5 bases each). Germline V lookup: CDR1 SGHTA, CDR2 FQGNSA. The CDR3 has 14 amino acids. With 4 bases removed from V and 6 bases from J, the gap between germline ends came to 13 bases. CDR3 loop: CASSSGPSGNEQFF. CDR3 nucleotide sequence: TGTGCCAGCAGCTCGGGACCTTCGGGCAATGAGCAGTTCTTC.

A few counts support this clonotype. The genes are TRBV12-3 or TRBV12-4 and TRBJ2-2; 7 nucleotides match TRBD2. The ends lost 7 bases at V and 1 base at J; junction bases unmatched: 3. CDR3 size: 14 residues. CDR3 DNA sequence: TGTGCCAGCACCAGGACTAGGAACACCGGGGAGCTGTTTTTT. Translating it yields CASTRTRNTGELFF.